This T cell receptor beta chain emerged from a study of T cells after yellow fever vaccination. Study outcomes and limitations: Most clones from primary vaccination resurfaced after the booster (around 97% CD4, around 90% CD8).

CDR1 is WNHNN and CDR2 is SYGVQD in the germline V gene (reference sequence). J was trimmed by 7 bases and V by 5 bases; bases with no gene match: 4. The CDR3 is made up of 13 amino acids. This clonotype was observed a single time. The antigen is not known. UMIs were added to TCR cDNA along with a universal primer site when it was made by 5'RACE template switching. TCRdb reprocessed the 5' RACE reads with MiXCR, giving one entry per CDR3 protein. This table holds 450,000 to 650,000 distinct CDR3 sequences, approximately 13% found once. Sample: PBMCs, taken on the day of the yellow fever booster vaccination. This receptor was identified in a man younger than 40 who received the YFV17D yellow fever vaccine. J is TRBJ2-1 and V is TRBV10-1; 8 bases fit TRBD2. The CDR3 spells CASSWSGGNEQFF. CDR3 DNA: TGCGCCAGCAGTTGGAGCGGGGGTAATGAGCAGTTCTTC.